This T cell receptor beta chain appears in the sequencing data of a study of T cell changes during pregnancy in multiple sclerosis (dated by TCRdb to the late 2010s). Notes on the research overall: The study looked at changes in the T cell repertoire across pregnancy in women with multiple sclerosis.

A word on this clone: This clone's antigen is unknown. Per-base quality was not reported, and no clone a single base away is much larger than it.

To prepare the library, the immunoSEQ multiplex PCR assay was applied. Imported from immuneACCESS, the table was reduced by TCRdb to in-frame sequences with V and J called. These copies leave out some clones; in studies compared against another copy, an unresolved V gene accounts for under half, and the cause of the remainder is not known. The sample contains about 84,000 clones, 94% of them found a single time. The top ten clonotypes cover roughly 2.5% of the sample. At the junction V is shortened by 2 bases and J by 10 bases; bases outside the gene matches: 12. Counted from cysteine to phenylalanine, this CDR3 has 16 amino acids. Only the CDR3 DNA stays, 48 bases, in frame from base 1. According to the germline V gene, CDR1 reads SGHRS and CDR2 reads YFSETQ.

This sample comprised peripheral blood, obtained in the third trimester of pregnancy. The V and J segments used are TRBV5-1 and TRBJ1-6; a stretch of 7 junction bases matches TRBD1. This receptor was identified in a female donor with multiple sclerosis, enrolled in a pregnancy study. The CDR3 amino acid sequence is: CASSLDSTGAGSPLHF. The nucleotide sequence reads TGCGCCAGCAGCTTAGATTCTACAGGGGCAGGCTCACCCCTCCACTTT.